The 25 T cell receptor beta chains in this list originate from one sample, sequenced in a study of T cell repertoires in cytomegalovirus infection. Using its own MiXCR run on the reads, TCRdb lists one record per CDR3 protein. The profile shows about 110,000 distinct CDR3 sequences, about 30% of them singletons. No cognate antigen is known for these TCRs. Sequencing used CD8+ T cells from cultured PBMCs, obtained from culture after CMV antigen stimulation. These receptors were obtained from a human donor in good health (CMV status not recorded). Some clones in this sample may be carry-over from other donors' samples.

The CDR3 here is CASSYSTGGGNEQFF. In DNA, the CDR3 is TGTGCCAGCAGTTACTCAACGGGGGGCGGCAATGAGCAGTTCTTC. The chain joins TRBV6-5 to TRBJ2-1, with D perhaps matching TRBD2 (7 bases). Per germline, CDR1 MNHEY and CDR2 SVGAGI. Trimming removed 0 bases at V and 6 bases at J, with 12 bases between. CDR3 length: 15 residues.

In DNA form, the CDR3 reads TGCGCCAGCAGCCAATCATGGGGACAGCACACTGAAGCTTTCTTT. It translates to CASSQSWGQHTEAFF. V and J are TRBV4-1 and TRBJ1-1; 7 nucleotides agree with TRBD1. The CDR3 consists of 15 residues. The trim removed 2 bases at V and 3 bases at J, leaving 6 bases unmatched. Germline V gene lookup returns CDR1 MGHRA and CDR2 YSYEKL.

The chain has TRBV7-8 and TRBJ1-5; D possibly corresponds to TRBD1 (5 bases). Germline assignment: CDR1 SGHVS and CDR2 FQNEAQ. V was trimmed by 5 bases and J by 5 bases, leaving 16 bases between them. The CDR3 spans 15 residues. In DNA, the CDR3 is TGTGCCAGCAGCCCCGAGTTCGGGGGTTATCAGCCCCAGCATTTT. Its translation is CASSPEFGGYQPQHF.

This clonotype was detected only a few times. The DNA of the CDR3 is TGTGCCAGCATCCCCCCGGTGGGCAATGAGCAGTTCTTC. Its translation: CASIPPVGNEQFF. V usage is TRBV6-2 or TRBV6-3 and J usage is TRBJ2-1, with unresolved D. In germline, CDR1 is MNHEY, CDR2 SVGEGT. The CDR3 loop spans 13 amino acids. The germline V and J ends were trimmed by 7 bases and 6 bases, with 13 bases remaining between them.

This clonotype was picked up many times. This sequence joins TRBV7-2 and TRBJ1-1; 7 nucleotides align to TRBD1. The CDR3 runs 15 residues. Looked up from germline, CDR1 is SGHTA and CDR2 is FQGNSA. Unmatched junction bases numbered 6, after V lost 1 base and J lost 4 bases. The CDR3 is CASSLVPGQTTEAFF. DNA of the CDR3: TGTGCCAGCAGCTTAGTGCCGGGACAGACCACTGAAGCTTTCTTT. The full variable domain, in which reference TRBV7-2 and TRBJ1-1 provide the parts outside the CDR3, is GAGVSQSPSNKVTEKGKDVELRCDPISGHTALYWYRQSLGQGLEFLIYFQGNSAPDKSGLPSDRFSAERTGGSVSTLTIQRTQQEDSAVYLCASSLVPGQTTEAFFGQGTRLTVV.

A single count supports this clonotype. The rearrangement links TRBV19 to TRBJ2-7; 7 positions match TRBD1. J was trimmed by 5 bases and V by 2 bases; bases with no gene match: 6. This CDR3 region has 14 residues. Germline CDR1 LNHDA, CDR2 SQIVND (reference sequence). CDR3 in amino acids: CASSIQTGWHEQYF. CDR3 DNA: TGTGCCAGTAGTATACAGACAGGGTGGCACGAGCAGTACTTC.

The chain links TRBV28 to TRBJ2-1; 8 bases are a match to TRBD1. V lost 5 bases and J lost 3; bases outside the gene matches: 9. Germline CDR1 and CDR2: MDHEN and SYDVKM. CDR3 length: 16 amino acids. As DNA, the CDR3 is TGTGCCAGCAGTCGGTACAGGGGGGAGATCTACAATGAGCAGTTCTTC. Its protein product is CASSRYRGEIYNEQFF.

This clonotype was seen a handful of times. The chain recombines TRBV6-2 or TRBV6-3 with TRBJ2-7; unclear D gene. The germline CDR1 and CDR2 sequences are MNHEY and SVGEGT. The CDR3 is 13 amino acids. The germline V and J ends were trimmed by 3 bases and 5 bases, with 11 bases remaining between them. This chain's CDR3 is CASSYESRDEQYF. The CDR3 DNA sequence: TGTGCCAGCAGTTATGAAAGCCGGGACGAGCAGTACTTC.

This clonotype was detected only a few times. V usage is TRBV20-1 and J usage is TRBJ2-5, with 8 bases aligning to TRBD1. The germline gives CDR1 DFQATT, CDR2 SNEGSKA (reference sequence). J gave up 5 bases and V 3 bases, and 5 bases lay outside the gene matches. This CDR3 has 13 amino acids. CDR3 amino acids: CSASPGGRETQYF. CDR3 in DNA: TGCAGTGCTAGCCCAGGGGGCAGGGAGACCCAGTACTTC.

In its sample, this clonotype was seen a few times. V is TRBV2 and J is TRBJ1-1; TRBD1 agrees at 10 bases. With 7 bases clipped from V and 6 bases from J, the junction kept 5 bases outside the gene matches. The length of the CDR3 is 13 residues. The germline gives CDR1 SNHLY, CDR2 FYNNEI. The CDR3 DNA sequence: TGTGCCAGCATAGACAGGGGGCTAGCTGAAGCTTTCTTT. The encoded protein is CASIDRGLAEAFF.

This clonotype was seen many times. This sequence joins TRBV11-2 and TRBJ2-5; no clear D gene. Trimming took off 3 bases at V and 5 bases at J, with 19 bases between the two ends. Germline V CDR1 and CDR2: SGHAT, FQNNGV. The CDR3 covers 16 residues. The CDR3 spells CASSFEHYSAGETQYF. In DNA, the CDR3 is TGTGCCAGCAGCTTTGAACACTATTCAGCTGGGGAGACCCAGTACTTC.

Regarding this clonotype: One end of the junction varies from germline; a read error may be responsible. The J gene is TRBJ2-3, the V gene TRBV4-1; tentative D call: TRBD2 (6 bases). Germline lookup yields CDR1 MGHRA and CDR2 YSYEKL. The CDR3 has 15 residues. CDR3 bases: TGTGCCAGCAGCCAAGGGGACTCCGCCACAGATACGCAGTATTTT. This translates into CASSQGDSATDTQYF.

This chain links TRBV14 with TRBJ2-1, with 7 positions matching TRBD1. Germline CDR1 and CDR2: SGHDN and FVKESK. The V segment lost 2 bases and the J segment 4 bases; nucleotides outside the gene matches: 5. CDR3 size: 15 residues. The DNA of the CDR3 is TGTGCCAGCAGCCAACTGGACAGGACATACAATGAGCAGTTCTTC. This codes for CASSQLDRTYNEQFF.

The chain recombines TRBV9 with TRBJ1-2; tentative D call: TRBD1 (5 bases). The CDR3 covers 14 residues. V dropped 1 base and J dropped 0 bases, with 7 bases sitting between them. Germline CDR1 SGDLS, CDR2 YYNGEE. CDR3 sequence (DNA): TGTGCCAGCAGCGTACAGGGATCTAACTATGGCTACACCTTC. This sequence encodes CASSVQGSNYGYTF. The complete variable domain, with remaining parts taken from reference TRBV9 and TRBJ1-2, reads DSGVTQTPKHLITATGQRVTLRCSPRSGDLSVYWYQQSLDQGLQFLIQYYNGEERAKGNILERFSAQQFPDLHSELNLSSLELGDSALYFCASSVQGSNYGYTFGSGTRLTVV.

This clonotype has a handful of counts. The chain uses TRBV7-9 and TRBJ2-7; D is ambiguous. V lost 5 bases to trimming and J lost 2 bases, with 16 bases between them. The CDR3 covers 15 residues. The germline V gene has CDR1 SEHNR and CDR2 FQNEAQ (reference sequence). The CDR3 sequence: CASSPALAKPYEQYF. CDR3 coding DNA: TGTGCCAGCAGCCCCGCTTTAGCTAAACCCTACGAGCAGTACTTC.

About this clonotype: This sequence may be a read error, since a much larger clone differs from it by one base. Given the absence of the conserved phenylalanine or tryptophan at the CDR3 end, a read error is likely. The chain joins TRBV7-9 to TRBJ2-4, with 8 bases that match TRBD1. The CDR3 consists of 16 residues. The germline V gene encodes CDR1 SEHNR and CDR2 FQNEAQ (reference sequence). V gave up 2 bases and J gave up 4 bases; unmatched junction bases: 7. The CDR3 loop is CASSLRDRPDKNIQYI. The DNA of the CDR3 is TGTGCCAGCAGCTTAAGGGACAGGCCGGATAAAAACATTCAGTACATC.

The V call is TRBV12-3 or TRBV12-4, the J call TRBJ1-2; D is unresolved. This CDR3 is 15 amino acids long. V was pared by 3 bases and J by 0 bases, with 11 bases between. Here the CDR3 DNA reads TGTGCCAGCAGTTTTTTTAGGCCTTCTAACTATGGCTACACCTTC. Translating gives CASSFFRPSNYGYTF.

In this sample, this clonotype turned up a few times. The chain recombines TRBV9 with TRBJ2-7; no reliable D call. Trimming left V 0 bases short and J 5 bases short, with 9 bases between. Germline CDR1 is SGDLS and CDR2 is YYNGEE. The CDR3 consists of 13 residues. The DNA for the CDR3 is TGTGCCAGCAGCGTAGCTACGGAGAACGAGCAGTACTTC. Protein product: CASSVATENEQYF.

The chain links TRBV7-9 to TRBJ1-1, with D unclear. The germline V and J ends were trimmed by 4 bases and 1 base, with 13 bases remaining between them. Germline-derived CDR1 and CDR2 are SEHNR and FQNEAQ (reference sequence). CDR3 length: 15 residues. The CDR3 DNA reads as TGTGCCAGCAGCTCCCGCCGATTCGGGAACACTGAAGCTTTCTTT. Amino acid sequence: CASSSRRFGNTEAFF.

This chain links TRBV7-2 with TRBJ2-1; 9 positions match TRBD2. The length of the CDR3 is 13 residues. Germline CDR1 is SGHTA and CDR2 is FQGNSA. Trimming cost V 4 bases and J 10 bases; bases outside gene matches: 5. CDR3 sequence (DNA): TGTGCCAGCAGCTCAGGGACTAGCTGGGAGCAGTTCTTC. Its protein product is CASSSGTSWEQFF.

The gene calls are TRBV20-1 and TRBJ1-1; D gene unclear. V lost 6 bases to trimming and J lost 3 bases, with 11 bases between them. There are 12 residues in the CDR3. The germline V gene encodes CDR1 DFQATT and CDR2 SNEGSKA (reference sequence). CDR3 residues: CSAAKSDTEAFF. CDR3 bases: TGCAGTGCCGCGAAATCGGACACTGAAGCTTTCTTT.

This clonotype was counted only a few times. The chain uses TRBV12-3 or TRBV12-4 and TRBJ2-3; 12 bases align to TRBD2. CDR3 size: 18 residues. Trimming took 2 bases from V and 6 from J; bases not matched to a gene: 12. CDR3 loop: CASSLKVALAGGVDTQYF. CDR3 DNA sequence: TGTGCCAGCAGTTTAAAGGTCGCACTAGCGGGGGGAGTGGATACGCAGTATTTT.

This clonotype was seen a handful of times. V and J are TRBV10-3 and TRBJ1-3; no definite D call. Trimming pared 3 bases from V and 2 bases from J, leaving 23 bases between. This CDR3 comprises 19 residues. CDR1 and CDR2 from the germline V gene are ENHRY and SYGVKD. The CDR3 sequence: CAISDWEAPDWRAGNTIYF. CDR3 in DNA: TGTGCCATCAGTGACTGGGAGGCACCAGACTGGAGAGCTGGAAACACCATATATTTT.

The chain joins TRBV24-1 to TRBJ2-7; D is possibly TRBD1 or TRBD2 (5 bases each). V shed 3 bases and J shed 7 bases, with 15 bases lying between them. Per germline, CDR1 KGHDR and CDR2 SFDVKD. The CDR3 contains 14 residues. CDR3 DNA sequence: TGTGCCACCAGTGATACGGGACCTGCTGGGGAGCAGTACTTC. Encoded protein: CATSDTGPAGEQYF.

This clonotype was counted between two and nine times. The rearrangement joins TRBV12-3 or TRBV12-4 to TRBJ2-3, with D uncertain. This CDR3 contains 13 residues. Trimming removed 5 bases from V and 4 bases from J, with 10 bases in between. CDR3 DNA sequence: TGTGCCAGCAGTCCCCTTAGGCCAGATACGCAGTATTTT. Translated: CASSPLRPDTQYF.